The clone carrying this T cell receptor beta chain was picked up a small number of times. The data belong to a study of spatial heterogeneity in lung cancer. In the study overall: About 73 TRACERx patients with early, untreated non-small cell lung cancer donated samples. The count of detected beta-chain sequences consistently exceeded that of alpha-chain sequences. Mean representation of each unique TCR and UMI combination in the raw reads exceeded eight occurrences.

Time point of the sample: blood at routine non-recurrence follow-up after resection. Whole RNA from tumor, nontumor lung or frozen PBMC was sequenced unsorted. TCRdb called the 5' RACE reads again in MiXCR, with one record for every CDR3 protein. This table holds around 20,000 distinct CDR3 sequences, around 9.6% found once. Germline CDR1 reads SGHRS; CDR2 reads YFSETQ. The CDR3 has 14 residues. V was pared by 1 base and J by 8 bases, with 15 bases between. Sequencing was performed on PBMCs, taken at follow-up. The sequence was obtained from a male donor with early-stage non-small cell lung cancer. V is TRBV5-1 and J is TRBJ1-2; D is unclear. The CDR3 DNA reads TGCGCCAGCAGCTTGTCCGAAGGACTGGGCGGCTACACCTTC. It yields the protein CASSLSEGLGGYTF. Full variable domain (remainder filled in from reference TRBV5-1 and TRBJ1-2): KAGVTQTPRYLIKTRGQQVTLSCSPISGHRSVSWYQQTPGQGLQFLFEYFSETQRNKGNFPGRFSGRQFSNSRSEMNVSTLELGDSALYLCASSLSEGLGGYTFGSGTRLTVV.